What follows is one TCR beta chain and its context. The record originates from a study of blood T cell repertoires in COVID-19. Background on the study: Collection of acute and convalescent COVID-19 samples took place in the United States, Italy and Spain.

This CDR3 contains 15 residues. Germline CDR1 reads SEHNR; CDR2 reads FQNEAQ (reference sequence). V lost 1 base and J 5 bases, leaving 13 bases between the germline ends. In the original processing: Estimated nucleated cell counts came from reference gene primer amplification. Method: immunoSEQ multiplex PCR; TCRdb's copy keeps in-frame clones and lacks some. The V and J calls and the clone size are those of that table, but D and trimming were determined from the DNA. The profile covers 150,000 to 200,000 clones, with around 85% appearing a single time and 3% to 3.5% taken by the ten largest. The clonotype originates from a human donor with acute or convalescent COVID-19. The donor label of this sample is uncertain. The sample was peripheral blood. This chain links TRBV7-9 with TRBJ2-3; a weak D match, TRBD2 (6 bases). The CDR3 region is CASSLGLVKGDTQYF. The CDR3 nucleotides read TGTGCCAGCAGCTTAGGACTAGTTAAAGGAGATACGCAGTATTTT. Variable domain in full (rest from reference TRBV7-9 and TRBJ2-3): DTGVSQNPRHKITKRGQNVTFRCDPISEHNRLYWYRQTLGQGPEFLTYFQNEAQLEKSRLLSDRFSAERPKGSFSTLEIQRTEQGDSAMYLCASSLGLVKGDTQYFGPGTRLTVL.